The 21 T cell receptor beta chains below were found in one sample sequenced in a study of blood T cell repertoires in COVID-19. Repertoires were generated with immunoSEQ multiplex PCR, while TCRdb's copy carries only in-frame clones and drops some. This sample has some 11,000 clones, with over 90% found just once. Sequenced: peripheral blood. These receptors were taken from an older woman with active COVID-19.

V usage is TRBV7-2 and J usage is TRBJ2-5; D is ambiguous. The CDR3 runs to 11 residues. Between the trimmed V and J ends, which lost 2 bases and 4 bases, there was a span of 2 bases. Germline V gives CDR1 SGHTA, CDR2 FQGNSA. This CDR3 reads CASSLLETQYF. The CDR3 DNA reads as TGTGCCAGCAGCTTACTAGAGACCCAGTACTTC. Drawing the rest from reference TRBV7-2 and TRBJ2-5, the complete variable domain is GAGVSQSPSNKVTEKGKDVELRCDPISGHTALYWYRQSLGQGLEFLIYFQGNSAPDKSGLPSDRFSAERTGGSVSTLTIQRTQQEDSAVYLCASSLLETQYFGPGTRLLVL.

The chain is built from TRBV19 and TRBJ2-2, with D possibly matching TRBD2 (6 bases). Trimming removed 3 bases from V and 0 bases from J, with 11 bases in between. Germline CDR1 reads LNHDA; CDR2 reads SQIVND (reference sequence). The CDR3 has 16 residues. CDR3 nucleotide sequence: TGTGCCAGTAGTATCTTGGCGGGAACGAACACCGGGGAGCTGTTTTTT. This translates into CASSILAGTNTGELFF.

The chain employs TRBV15 and TRBJ2-1; TRBD2 matches at 8 bases. Trimming took 0 bases from V and 3 from J; bases not matched to a gene: 7. The length of the CDR3 is 17 residues. The V gene's germline CDR1 is LNHNV and CDR2 YYDKDF (reference sequence). The CDR3 bases are TGTGCCACCAGCAGAGATAGAAGCACTAGCGGCTACAATGAGCAGTTCTTC. It encodes CATSRDRSTSGYNEQFF.

The chain has TRBV19 and TRBJ1-4; 7 bases line up with TRBD1. The CDR3 is 14 residues long. Germline V lookup: CDR1 LNHDA, CDR2 SQIVND (reference sequence). V trimming: 5 bases; J trimming: 4 bases; junction bases outside the gene matches: 4. The CDR3 DNA sequence: TGTGCCAGTAGTGGGACAGCCCTTAATGAAAAACTGTTTTTT. It encodes CASSGTALNEKLFF.

V usage is TRBV30 and J usage is TRBJ2-5; D ambiguous. CDR1 and CDR2 (germline): GTSNPN, SVGIG (reference sequence). CDR3 size: 16 residues. Trimming left V 6 bases short and J 4 bases short, with 24 bases between. CDR3 nucleotides: TGTGCCTGCCACGTGAATGACATTATTTTGGGAGAGACCCAGTACTTC. As protein: CACHVNDIILGETQYF.

The gene calls are TRBV5-1 and TRBJ2-3; D is uncertain. The germline V gene encodes CDR1 SGHRS and CDR2 YFSETQ. The ends were cut back, 5 bases at V and 0 bases at J, with 7 bases in the middle. The CDR3 spans 13 residues. The DNA of the CDR3 is TGCGCCAGCAGAAGAGGAAGCACAGATACGCAGTATTTT. As protein: CASRRGSTDTQYF.

The chain carries TRBV7-9 and TRBJ2-7, with 10 bases identical to TRBD2. Germline CDR1 is SEHNR and CDR2 is FQNEAQ (reference sequence). Trimming at V came to 8 bases and at J to 7 bases, leaving 11 bases not matched to a gene. The CDR3 consists of 14 residues. CDR3 sequence reads: CASLPSGRMREQYF. The CDR3 coding sequence is TGTGCCAGCCTTCCTAGCGGGAGAATGAGGGAGCAGTACTTC.

This chain links TRBV7-9 with TRBJ1-1; no firm D call. This CDR3 has 13 residues. V was clipped by 8 bases and J by 4 bases, with 14 bases between them. The germline V gene encodes CDR1 SEHNR and CDR2 FQNEAQ (reference sequence). CDR3 loop: CASPPPAGTEAFF. The CDR3 DNA sequence: TGTGCCAGCCCCCCGCCGGCAGGCACTGAAGCTTTCTTT.

The V and J genes are TRBV28 and TRBJ2-7; 8 bases are a match to TRBD1. V was clipped by 3 bases and J by 3 bases; unmatched bases: 7. This CDR3 spans 15 amino acids. Germline CDR1 MDHEN, CDR2 SYDVKM. The CDR3 sequence is CASSFLTGEGYEQYF. CDR3 DNA: TGTGCCAGCAGTTTTCTGACAGGGGAAGGCTACGAGCAGTACTTC.

The chain carries TRBV7-9 and TRBJ2-5, with 9 nucleotides matching TRBD1. This CDR3 is 17 amino acids long. V lost 5 bases, J lost 4 bases, and 14 bases stayed unmatched. CDR1 is SEHNR, CDR2 FQNEAQ, per germline (reference sequence). CDR3 in amino acids: CASSPKPWDRVTETQYF. DNA for the CDR3: TGTGCCAGCAGCCCTAAACCTTGGGACAGGGTTACAGAGACCCAGTACTTC.

The genes are TRBV27 and TRBJ1-5, with no clear D. Trimming shortened V by 1 base and J by 0 bases, and 7 bases separated the two germline ends. This CDR3 is 15 amino acids long. Germline CDR1 is MNHEY and CDR2 is SMNVEV (reference sequence). CDR3 amino acids: CASSLFPGSNQPQHF. CDR3 nucleotides: TGTGCCAGCAGTTTATTTCCAGGTAGCAATCAGCCCCAGCATTTT.

The chain uses TRBV5-1 and TRBJ2-7; 8 bases fit TRBD2. The V segment lost 0 bases and the J segment 3 bases; nucleotides outside the gene matches: 2. CDR3 length equals 14 residues. CDR1 and CDR2 (germline): SGHRS, YFSETQ. The CDR3 bases are TGCGCCAGCAGCTTGGACGGGAGGGTCTACGAGCAGTACTTC. This codes for CASSLDGRVYEQYF.

The chain employs TRBV6-6 and TRBJ2-7; 10 bases agree with TRBD1. There are 15 residues in the CDR3. V dropped 4 bases and J dropped 2; count of bases not matched to a gene: 5. CDR1 is MNHNY and CDR2 is SVGAGI in the germline V gene (reference sequence). The DNA of the CDR3 is TGTGCCAGCAGTTGGTCGGGACAGGGGCCCTACGAGCAGTACTTC. Translation gives CASSWSGQGPYEQYF.

This clone was observed a single time. The chain employs TRBV10-3 and TRBJ1-3; D gene unclear. Trimming cost V 0 bases and J 0 bases, with 6 bases left between them. This CDR3 is built from 15 residues. The V gene's germline CDR1 is ENHRY and CDR2 SYGVKD. CDR3 sequence: CAISESGSSGNTIYF. The CDR3 DNA reads TGTGCCATCAGTGAGTCTGGCAGCTCTGGAAACACCATATATTTT.

The gene calls are TRBV29-1 and TRBJ2-7, with 12 bases lining up with TRBD2. The germline CDR1 and CDR2 sequences are SQVTM and ANQGSEA. The CDR3 is 16 residues long. With V trimmed by 1 base and J by 2 bases, 6 bases remained unmatched. In DNA, the CDR3 is TGCAGCGTTGAAGCATATCTAGCGGGAGGGCCCTACGAGCAGTACTTC. It codes for CSVEAYLAGGPYEQYF.

V and J are TRBV18 and TRBJ1-1; TRBD1 agrees at 7 bases. The V gene's germline CDR1 is KGHSH and CDR2 LQKENI. This CDR3 has 14 amino acids. The junction had 1 base not matched to a gene; V was cut back by 3 bases and J by 0 bases. CDR3 sequence (DNA): TGTGCCAGCTCACCGGGACAGCTGAACACTGAAGCTTTCTTT. Its translation: CASSPGQLNTEAFF.

The chain uses TRBV9 and TRBJ2-1; 12 positions match TRBD2. The V gene's germline CDR1 is SGDLS and CDR2 YYNGEE. The CDR3 totals 18 residues. With V trimmed by 0 bases and J by 4 bases, 8 bases remained unmatched. CDR3 DNA sequence: TGTGCCAGCAGCGTAGGGCTAGCGGGAGGGGAGGTTTACAATGAGCAGTTCTTC. It is translated as CASSVGLAGGEVYNEQFF.

The rearrangement joins TRBV7-3 to TRBJ2-1; D possibly corresponds to TRBD2 (6 bases). Trimming stripped 5 bases from V and 2 bases from J, with 13 bases between. CDR1 is SGHTA and CDR2 is FQGTGA in the germline V gene. This CDR3 region has 15 residues. CDR3 nucleotides: TGTGCCAGCAGCCCGCGGGGAGTTGCCTACAATGAGCAGTTCTTC. Translation: CASSPRGVAYNEQFF.

The chain employs TRBV19 and TRBJ2-1; the D gene is possibly TRBD2 (5 bases). The germline gives CDR1 LNHDA, CDR2 SQIVND (reference sequence). The CDR3 sequence is 16 residues long. The ends were cut back, 2 bases at V and 2 bases at J, with 13 bases in the middle. The CDR3 is CASSIMGSTTYNEQFF. CDR3 in DNA: TGTGCCAGTAGTATAATGGGGTCGACTACCTACAATGAGCAGTTCTTC.

The chain combines TRBV24-1 with TRBJ2-2; TRBD1 matches 11 bases. This CDR3 is built from 16 residues. V was pared by 7 bases and J by 4 bases, with 7 bases of the junction left unmatched. The germline gives CDR1 KGHDR, CDR2 SFDVKD. The CDR3 region has the DNA TGTGCCACCAGAGGGACAGGGGGTTCTTCCACCGGGGAGCTGTTTTTT. Its protein is CATRGTGGSSTGELFF.

The chain joins TRBV27 to TRBJ2-5; D is ambiguous. Germline loops: CDR1 MNHEY, CDR2 SMNVEV (reference sequence). The V end lost 1 base, the J end lost 1 base, and 10 bases lay between the germline ends. The CDR3 extends over 15 amino acids. CDR3 sequence reads: CASSLYGGTQETQYF. The CDR3 DNA sequence: TGTGCCAGCAGTTTATACGGCGGTACCCAAGAGACCCAGTACTTC.